These 2 T cell receptor beta chains came from one sample sequenced in a study of cytomegalovirus exposure and HLA in healthy donors. PCR primers comprised 60 Vbeta and 13 Jbeta primers. The repertoire was sequenced with immunoSEQ multiplex PCR; TCRdb's copy has only in-frame clones and lacks some. Counted here are about 180,000 clones, roughly 85% occurring once; the ten biggest clones make up approximately 0.7%. The sample comprised PBMCs. The origin of the receptors is a middle-aged woman in good health and CMV-seronegative.

The chain employs TRBV28 and TRBJ2-7; 10 positions match TRBD1. CDR3 length: 14 residues. V dropped 8 bases and J dropped 4; count of bases not matched to a gene: 8. CDR1 and CDR2 (germline): MDHEN, SYDVKM. Written as DNA, the CDR3 is TGTGCCAGCGGAGGACAGGGGGGACGGTACGAGCAGTACTTC. It yields the protein CASGGQGGRYEQYF.

V gene TRBV2 combines with J gene TRBJ2-7, with TRBD2 matching over 10 bases. This CDR3 region has 17 residues. The germline V gene has CDR1 SNHLY and CDR2 FYNNEI. The V segment lost 3 bases and the J segment 1 base; nucleotides outside the gene matches: 9. CDR3 protein: CASSDSGLAGESYEQYF. The CDR3 DNA follows: TGTGCCAGCAGTGATTCGGGGCTAGCGGGAGAGTCCTACGAGCAGTACTTC.